A selection of T cell receptor beta chains follows, all from one sample in a study of TIL therapy for anti-PD-1-resistant metastatic lung cancer. Produced via immunoSEQ multiplex PCR; TCRdb's table is partial and in-frame only. This sample has 35,000 to 55,000 clones, with around 80% found just once. The sample was blood, taken at baseline. The receptor set was obtained from a man aged 65 to 85 with non-small cell lung cancer. The CDR3 runs from the conserved cysteine through the conserved F or W. A D gene is named only where the DNA matches it firmly. Not every row has a clone size; where given, it reads once, few, many or a size class.

>TRBV18|TRBJ2-7|.|.
CASSPGSGTGYEQYF
TGTGCCAGCTCACCGGGATCCGGGACTGGATACGAGCAGTACTTC
>TRBV28|TRBJ2-5|.|.
CASTDKGAGRETQYF
TGTGCCAGCACCGATAAGGGGGCTGGGAGGGAGACCCAGTACTTC
>TRBV6-5|TRBJ2-7|.|.
CASRWDNSYEQYF
TGTGCCAGCAGATGGGACAATTCCTACGAGCAGTACTTC
>TRBV5-1|TRBJ2-2|.|.
CASSGDSRGTGELFF
TGCGCCAGCAGCGGGGACTCCCGGGGGACCGGGGAGCTGTTTTTT
>TRBV27|TRBJ1-5|.|.
CASSPRRGGVGNQPQHF
TGTGCCAGCAGTCCCCGGAGGGGGGGAGTCGGCAATCAGCCCCAGCATTTT
>TRBV19|TRBJ2-2|.|TRBD2
CASSILPGTSGRGGELFF
TGTGCCAGTAGTATACTGCCCGGGACTAGCGGCAGGGGCGGGGAGCTGTTTTTT
>TRBV18|TRBJ1-5|.|.
CASSPQGNQPQHF
TGTGCCAGCTCACCACAGGGCAATCAGCCCCAGCATTTT
>TRBV28|TRBJ2-7|.|TRBD2
CASSPNDYRTSGSSYEQYF
TGTGCCAGCAGTCCAAACGATTACCGGACTAGCGGGAGCTCCTACGAGCAGTACTTC
>TRBV11-1|TRBJ2-6|.|TRBD2
CASSPGTSGTRGANVLTF
TGTGCCAGCAGCCCCGGGACTAGCGGGACGCGGGGGGCCAACGTCCTGACTTTC
>TRBV7-2|TRBJ1-5|once|.
CASSLEWTPNYSNQPQHF
TGTGCCAGCAGCTTAGAGTGGACACCCAACTATAGCAATCAGCCCCAGCATTTT
>TRBV7-9|TRBJ2-1|.|TRBD2
CASSPGLAGDDEQFF
TGTGCCAGCAGCCCAGGACTAGCGGGAGATGATGAGCAGTTCTTC
>TRBV19|TRBJ2-2|.|.
CASSPGDMDTGELFF
TGTGCCAGTAGTCCAGGTGATATGGATACCGGGGAGCTGTTTTTT
>TRBV18|TRBJ1-2|.|.
CASSPDSLYGYTF
TGTGCCAGCTCACCCGACAGCCTCTATGGCTACACCTTC
>TRBV7-3|TRBJ2-1|.|TRBD2
CASSSLGFGGLAGHNEQFF
TGTGCCAGCAGCTCCCTCGGCTTCGGAGGACTAGCGGGACACAATGAGCAGTTCTTC
>TRBV7-2|TRBJ2-7|.|TRBD2
CASSGTSGGTYEQYF
TGTGCCAGCAGCGGGACTAGCGGGGGTACCTACGAGCAGTACTTC
>TRBV29-1|TRBJ1-1|.|.
CSVEGVQNTEAFF
TGCAGCGTTGAGGGGGTGCAGAACACTGAAGCTTTCTTT
>TRBV21-1|TRBJ2-1|.|.
CASSLQTTSGSGNEQFF
TGTGCCAGCAGCCTTCAAACGACTAGCGGGAGTGGGAATGAGCAGTTCTTC
>TRBV15|TRBJ1-1|.|TRBD1
CATSRTGGGGTEAFF
TGTGCCACCAGCAGAACAGGGGGCGGAGGCACTGAAGCTTTCTTT
>TRBV5-1|TRBJ2-1|.|.
CASSLQIQRDEQFF
TGCGCCAGCAGCTTACAAATTCAGAGGGATGAGCAGTTCTTC
>TRBV30|TRBJ2-1|.|TRBD2
CAWSPPGLAKFNEQFF
TGTGCCTGGAGTCCCCCGGGACTAGCGAAATTCAATGAGCAGTTCTTC
>TRBV20-1|TRBJ2-1|few|.
CSANDYEQFF
TGCAGTGCTAATGATTATGAGCAGTTCTTC
>TRBV19|TRBJ2-7|.|TRBD1
CASSRDRAYEQYF
TGTGCCAGTAGTAGGGACAGAGCCTACGAGCAGTACTTC
>TRBV14|TRBJ2-1|.|TRBD2
CASSHLSGREGNEQFF
TGTGCCAGCAGCCACCTTAGCGGGAGGGAGGGCAATGAGCAGTTCTTC
>TRBV7-6|TRBJ2-5|.|TRBD2
CASSLEGSGGRLAGATQETQYF
TGTGCCAGCAGCTTAGAGGGTTCTGGGGGAAGACTAGCGGGAGCAACGCAAGAGACCCAGTACTTC
>TRBV27|TRBJ2-2|few|.
CASIYPGLYTGELFF
TGTGCCAGCATATATCCAGGACTATACACCGGGGAGCTGTTTTTT
>TRBV5-1|TRBJ2-7|.|TRBD1
CASSGRTGTYEQYF
TGCGCCAGCAGCGGACGGACAGGGACCTACGAGCAGTACTTC
>TRBV6-1|TRBJ2-1|.|TRBD2
CASSDWTSGNNEQFF
TGTGCCAGCAGTGACTGGACTAGCGGGAACAATGAGCAGTTCTTC
>TRBV4-1|TRBJ1-2|.|.
CASSPIARTDYGYTF
TGCGCCAGCAGCCCCATAGCTCGGACAGACTATGGCTACACCTTC
>TRBV10-2|TRBJ1-5|.|TRBD1
CASSELTGERQPQHF
TGCGCCAGCAGTGAGCTTACAGGGGAACGGCAGCCCCAGCATTTT
>TRBV9|TRBJ1-5|few|TRBD1
CASSVGQGGNQPQHF
TGTGCCAGCAGCGTAGGACAGGGTGGCAATCAGCCCCAGCATTTT
>TRBV25-1|TRBJ2-5|.|TRBD2
CASGLAGLGQGTQYF
TGTGCCAGCGGCCTAGCGGGATTAGGTCAGGGGACCCAGTACTTC
>TRBV5-1|TRBJ2-5|.|TRBD2
CASGFSGTTQETQYF
TGCGCCAGCGGTTTTAGCGGGACCACACAAGAGACCCAGTACTTC
>TRBV7-3|TRBJ2-2|.|.
CASSLRTANTGELFF
TGTGCCAGCAGCCTCAGGACAGCTAACACCGGGGAGCTGTTTTTT
>TRBV18|TRBJ2-1|.|TRBD2
CASSLSGLEGNEQFF
TGTGCCAGCTCTCTAAGTGGACTAGAGGGCAATGAGCAGTTCTTC
>TRBV7-9|TRBJ1-1|few|.
CASSLQGSTEAFF
TGTGCCAGCAGCTTACAGGGGTCCACTGAAGCTTTCTTT
>TRBV7-6|TRBJ2-5|.|TRBD1
CASSLYGTGGKRETQYF
TGTGCCAGCAGCTTATATGGGACAGGGGGCAAAAGAGAGACCCAGTACTTC
>TRBV6-5|TRBJ2-7|once|.
CASSSGHPGVGEQYF
TGTGCCAGCAGTTCCGGACATCCAGGGGTGGGCGAGCAGTACTTC
>TRBV5-1|TRBJ2-5|.|.
CASSLVGDTQETQYF
TGCGCCAGCAGCTTGGTGGGGGACACACAAGAGACCCAGTACTTC
>TRBV29-1|TRBJ2-7|few|.
CSVEGDGSSYEQYF
TGCAGCGTTGAGGGGGACGGGTCTTCCTACGAGCAGTACTTC
>TRBV10-3|TRBJ2-7|.|TRBD1
CAISSGTGDEQYF
TGTGCCATCAGCTCCGGGACAGGGGACGAGCAGTACTTC
>TRBV28|TRBJ2-1|.|TRBD2
CASTLGGSSYNEQFF
TGTGCCAGCACCCTGGGCGGGAGCTCCTACAATGAGCAGTTCTTC
>TRBV30|TRBJ1-6|.|.
CAIRVSDSPLHF
TGTGCCATCAGGGTTTCGGATTCACCCCTCCACTTT
>TRBV9|TRBJ2-2|.|.
CASSGFEGELFF
TGTGCCAGCAGCGGCTTTGAGGGGGAGCTGTTTTTT
>TRBV6-5|TRBJ1-1|.|.
CASSYSGEGHTEAFF
TGTGCCAGCAGTTACTCCGGAGAAGGACACACTGAAGCTTTCTTT
>TRBV28|TRBJ1-1|.|TRBD1
CASQFRGIMNTEAFF
TGTGCCAGTCAGTTCAGGGGGATTATGAACACTGAAGCTTTCTTT
>TRBV7-2|TRBJ2-7|once|.
CASSLDGSSYEQYF
TGTGCCAGCAGCTTAGATGGGAGCTCCTACGAGCAGTACTTC
>TRBV6-6|TRBJ1-1|once|.
CASSYFTGRAEAFF
TGTGCCAGCAGTTACTTCACGGGGAGGGCTGAAGCTTTCTTT
>TRBV7-9|TRBJ2-7|.|.
CASSYGQSYEQYF
TGTGCCAGCAGCTACGGACAGTCCTACGAGCAGTACTTC
>TRBV4-1|TRBJ2-3|few|TRBD1
CASTLTGDPSSTDTQYF
TGCGCCAGCACCCTCACAGGGGACCCCTCTAGCACAGATACGCAGTATTTT
>TRBV19|TRBJ2-7|.|.
CASRIETGSYEQYF
TGTGCCAGTAGAATCGAGACAGGTTCCTACGAGCAGTACTTC
>TRBV27|TRBJ2-5|.|.
CASRATGDNKETQYF
TGTGCCAGCAGAGCTACAGGAGACAATAAAGAGACCCAGTACTTC
>TRBV7-3|TRBJ2-7|.|TRBD1
CASSLRGQGSYEQYF
TGTGCCAGCAGCCTAAGGGGACAGGGTTCCTACGAGCAGTACTTC
>TRBV28|TRBJ2-3|.|TRBD2
CASSLWLSGSSSEDTQYF
TGTGCCAGCAGTTTATGGTTGAGCGGGAGTAGTAGTGAAGATACGCAGTATTTT
>TRBV11-3|TRBJ2-5|.|.
CASSLGTGVAGRQETQYF
TGTGCCAGCAGCCTTGGAACAGGGGTAGCGGGCCGCCAAGAGACCCAGTACTTC